These 14 T cell receptor beta chains originate from one sample sequenced in a study of Ad26.COV2.S vaccination and SARS-CoV-2 variants. Only in-frame clones appear in the TCRdb table, and some are missing; sequencing was by immunoSEQ multiplex PCR. This sample carries 400,000 to 450,000 clones, around 90% of them seen once, and the ten largest clones take roughly 3.9%. Treatment in this sample: 15 to 20 received Ad26.COV2.S at low or high dose, single or two shots; about 5 received placebo; per-sample allocation not given. Material that was analyzed had been drawn on day 63 after the first vaccine or placebo injection. The sample consisted of peripheral blood, taken in a trial of Ad26.COV2.S vaccine versus placebo. The receptors originated from a person aged 18-65 years who received the Ad26.COV2.S COVID-19 vaccine or a placebo.

For this clone: This CDR3 is also generated by other DNA sequences in the sample. The genes are TRBV7-2 and TRBJ2-3; no firm D call. CDR3 length: 11 amino acids. Germline V gives CDR1 SGHTA, CDR2 FQGNSA. V lost 5 bases and J 2 bases, leaving 2 bases between the germline ends. The chain's CDR3 is CASSLTDTQYF. In nucleotides, the CDR3 is TGTGCCAGCAGCCTCACAGATACGCAGTATTTT. Filled out from reference TRBV7-2 and TRBJ2-3, the complete variable domain reads GAGVSQSPSNKVTEKGKDVELRCDPISGHTALYWYRQSLGQGLEFLIYFQGNSAPDKSGLPSDRFSAERTGGSVSTLTIQRTQQEDSAVYLCASSLTDTQYFGPGTRLTVL.

V usage is TRBV5-1 and J usage is TRBJ2-1; 10 bases are shared with TRBD2. The CDR3 runs to 17 residues. The ends lost 3 bases at V and 0 bases at J; junction bases unmatched: 6. Per the germline V gene, CDR1 is SGHRS and CDR2 is YFSETQ. CDR3 loop: CASSSGTSVPSYNEQFF. The CDR3 DNA reads as TGCGCCAGCAGCTCCGGGACTAGCGTCCCCTCCTACAATGAGCAGTTCTTC.

The chain couples TRBV6-5 to TRBJ2-1, with 8 bases lining up with TRBD1. Trimming cost V 8 bases and J 9 bases; bases outside gene matches: 12. Germline V CDR1 and CDR2: MNHEY, SVGAGI. CDR3 length equals 14 residues. The CDR3 here is CASHSRGLFTEQFF. The CDR3 DNA sequence: TGTGCCAGCCACTCCAGGGGGCTTTTCACTGAGCAGTTCTTC.

The chain links TRBV10-3 to TRBJ2-7; weak D call: TRBD2 (5 bases). Germline V lookup: CDR1 ENHRY, CDR2 SYGVKD. V gave up 6 bases and J gave up 1 base, with 16 bases separating them. This CDR3 comprises 15 residues. The CDR3 nucleotides read TGTGCCATCAGCAATCCGGGGAACTCATCCTACGAGCAGTACTTC. This gives the protein CAISNPGNSSYEQYF.

This rearrangement joins TRBV7-9 to TRBJ2-7; D not certain. Germline V CDR1 and CDR2: SEHNR, FQNEAQ (reference sequence). Trimming shortened V by 5 bases and J by 4 bases, and 9 bases separated the two germline ends. The CDR3 length is 12 residues. The CDR3 spells CASSRTLYEQYF. In DNA form, the CDR3 reads TGTGCCAGCAGCCGGACCCTATACGAGCAGTACTTC.

This clone is a singleton in its sample. The gene calls are TRBV27 and TRBJ1-1, with D maybe TRBD1 (6 bases). The CDR3 totals 13 residues. V lost 6 bases and J lost 2, with 10 bases in between. Germline V CDR1 and CDR2: MNHEY, SMNVEV (reference sequence). The CDR3 reads CASSMGANTEAFF. The CDR3 DNA sequence: TGTGCCAGCAGCATGGGGGCCAACACTGAAGCTTTCTTT.

The chain has TRBV27 and TRBJ2-1; D gene unclear. Per germline, CDR1 MNHEY and CDR2 SMNVEV (reference sequence). The CDR3 totals 13 residues. Trimming left V 3 bases short and J 3 bases short, with 6 bases between. The CDR3 loop is CASSLEYYNEQFF. CDR3 DNA sequence: TGTGCCAGCAGTTTGGAATACTACAATGAGCAGTTCTTC.

This clone was seen a single time. This chain connects TRBV5-6 to TRBJ2-7; 12 nucleotides match TRBD2. CDR1 is SGHDT, CDR2 YYEEEE, per germline. After removal of 6 bases from V and 7 bases from J, the junction contained 14 bases not matched to a gene. The CDR3 is 16 residues long. The CDR3, as DNA: TGTGCCAGCACCCTATTCTCTAGCGGGAGGGCCGGGGAGCAGTACTTC. It codes for CASTLFSSGRAGEQYF.

This chain connects TRBV3-1 (or the pseudogene TRBV3-2) to TRBJ2-3; TRBD1 aligns across 7 bases. Germline V gene lookup returns CDR1 LGHDT and CDR2 YNNKEL (reference sequence). With 0 bases clipped from V and 4 bases from J, the junction kept 7 bases outside the gene matches. There are 16 residues in the CDR3. The CDR3 here is CASSQEVGGEADTQYF. CDR3 nucleotides: TGTGCCAGCAGCCAAGAAGTAGGGGGCGAGGCAGATACGCAGTATTTT.

The chain is built from TRBV29-1 and TRBJ2-5, with TRBD2 matching over 11 bases. Germline loops: CDR1 SQVTM, CDR2 ANQGSEA. The CDR3 has 15 residues. The trim removed 6 bases at V and 5 bases at J, leaving 11 bases unmatched. DNA of the CDR3: TGCAGCGTACCACTAGCGGGAGTGGTCGGGGAGACCCAGTACTTC. Protein: CSVPLAGVVGETQYF.

The chain links TRBV7-2 to TRBJ2-1; TRBD2 agrees at 11 bases. Germline assignment: CDR1 SGHTA and CDR2 FQGNSA. V dropped 0 bases and J dropped 8; count of bases not matched to a gene: 9. This CDR3 is built from 17 residues. The CDR3 is CASSLAATSGIPHEQFF. The CDR3 region has the DNA TGTGCCAGCAGCTTAGCTGCGACTAGCGGGATACCCCATGAGCAGTTCTTC.

J is TRBJ2-3 and V is TRBV7-8, with a possible D match to TRBD2 (6 bases). The CDR3 runs 16 residues. The ends were cut back, 4 bases at V and 4 bases at J, with 18 bases in the middle. CDR1 SGHVS and CDR2 FQNEAQ come from the germline V gene. CDR3 protein: CASSSIAGRGSDTQYF. Here the CDR3 DNA reads TGTGCCAGCAGCTCCATTGCGGGACGGGGCTCAGATACGCAGTATTTT.

The V gene is TRBV11-2, the J gene TRBJ2-5; D unclear. V shed 5 bases and J shed 7 bases, with 11 bases lying between them. Germline loops: CDR1 SGHAT, CDR2 FQNNGV. The CDR3 has 12 residues. As DNA, the CDR3 is TGTGCCAGCAGCCCCGAGGTCGGGACCCAGTACTTC. Translated: CASSPEVGTQYF.

This rearrangement joins TRBV11-3 to TRBJ1-3; 9 bases agree with TRBD1. The germline gives CDR1 SGHNT, CDR2 YENEEA. J was trimmed by 8 bases and V by 2 bases; bases with no gene match: 4. The CDR3 sequence is 14 residues long. CDR3 sequence reads: CASSLHRGQDTIYF. The CDR3 nucleotides are TGTGCCAGCAGCTTACACAGGGGGCAGGACACCATATATTTT.